This T cell receptor beta chain is drawn from a study of beta chain features in type 1 diabetes (dated by TCRdb to the late 2010s). General notes on the study: No differences in mean age, gender distribution, total cell number or subset yield were found between patients and healthy donors. The study compared TCRB repertoires of sorted circulating CD4+ T cell subsets between recently diagnosed type 1 diabetes patients and matched healthy donors. A total of roughly 110 million sorted cells were examined across all samples, and the number of cells per subset was strongly correlated with RNA yield. Whereas all 30 or so donors provided naive and central memory subsets, regulatory and stem cell-like memory subsets were isolated from just 8 patients and roughly eight healthy donors. Here is what the overall study found, with its caveats: Type 1 diabetes patients showed a moderate but significant shortening of TCRB CDR3 length in all four CD4+ subsets. Naive, central memory and regulatory TCRB repertoires appeared to be more alike among patients than among healthy donors. Patients with type 1 diabetes made fewer insertions and deleted more nucleotides at VDJ recombination sites, implying thymic rearrangement abnormalities. PCR might favor shorter templates, but patient and control samples were amplified and corrected together, so any skew would affect both groups equally. Because cDNA was sequenced instead of genomic DNA, highly expressing activated cells could be over-represented, though the groups showed no difference in activation or CD3 levels. Only small numbers of individuals were included in the HLA sub-analyses, which left unresolved whether HLA type had any influence on TCRB rearrangement.

Each donor gave one peripheral blood draw, roughly 120 mL on average, collected into heparinised tubes. Using a panel that included CD45RO, CCR7, CD25, CD127, CD95 and CD27, naive, central memory, regulatory and stem cell-like memory CD4+ T cells were sorted on a BD FACSAria II. Every sorted population had a purity above 98%. Right away, PBMCs were isolated by Lymphoprep density gradient centrifugation and were stained directly, with no culture step. To minimize batch effects, samples were stained and sorted in pairs, one healthy donor with one patient per experiment. As regards this clone: Its antigen remains unidentified. No clone much larger than this one lies a single base away; base qualities are absent.

Spanning cysteine to phenylalanine, the CDR3 consists of 14 amino acids. Only the CDR3 region is kept as DNA, spanning 42 bases read in frame from base 1. In the germline V gene (reference sequence), CDR1 corresponds to SEHNR and CDR2 to FQNEAQ. V sheds 5 bases and J sheds 5 bases, leaving 14 bases between their ends. All of the isolated RNA was reverse transcribed with the High Capacity cDNA Reverse Transcription Kit, so expressed TCRB transcripts were sequenced. Deep immunoSEQ sequencing was performed on naive, central memory and regulatory T cell samples, with an average of around 3.4 million total reads per sample. Sorted cells were lysed in RLT buffer, and RNA was extracted using DNase-treated RNeasy Micro or Mini kits according to cell number. To prevent cross-contamination, each cell subset was processed individually, whereas patient and healthy donor samples were processed jointly. Using the immunoSEQ multiplex PCR, TCRB sequences were amplified from cDNA into 87-bp fragments spanning the CDR3 region. Sequencing of the amplicons was done on the Illumina HiSeq platform. Per the authors' processing: Synthetic template baselines were used to correct PCR bias computationally, reads within Hamming distance 2 were collapsed together, and singletons that could not be merged were discarded. Reads were aligned against IMGT to assign V, D and J genes, CDR3 length and insertions or deletions at six rearrangement sites. Within each subset, clonotype counts were normalized to sorted cell number, after which true diversity and Gini coefficients were computed with the tcR R package. The overlap coefficient, calculated on TCRB nucleotide sequences, was used to measure repertoire sharing. As a proxy for the pre-selection repertoire, out-of-frame TCRB sequences from naive cells were analyzed. TCRdb re-hosts the immuneACCESS table, in-frame sequences only. Its copies lack some clones; in the studies checked, an unresolved V gene accounts for under half of them, and the cause for the rest is not known. V and J calls and clone size follow that table, whereas D and trimming were derived from the DNA. The sample table shows more than 200,000 clones, and under 20% are seen once. The ten largest clones take up 0.065% to 0.1% of the sample.

What was sequenced was naive CD4+ T cells from blood. The cell subset or site label, read with the paper, signifies: true naive CD4+ T cells. The V and J segments used are TRBV7-9 and TRBJ2-3, with the D segment identity uncertain. The clonotype comes from a man aged 25 to 45 with type 1 diabetes. This receptor carries the CDR3 CASSPGLSGDTQYF. The nucleotide sequence is TGTGCCAGCAGCCCCGGGTTGTCAGGAGATACGCAGTATTTT. Extended through the reference TRBV7-9 and TRBJ2-3 proteins, this CDR3 yields the full variable domain: DTGVSQNPRHKITKRGQNVTFRCDPISEHNRLYWYRQTLGQGPEFLTYFQNEAQLEKSRLLSDRFSAERPKGSFSTLEIQRTEQGDSAMYLCASSPGLSGDTQYFGPGTRLTVL.